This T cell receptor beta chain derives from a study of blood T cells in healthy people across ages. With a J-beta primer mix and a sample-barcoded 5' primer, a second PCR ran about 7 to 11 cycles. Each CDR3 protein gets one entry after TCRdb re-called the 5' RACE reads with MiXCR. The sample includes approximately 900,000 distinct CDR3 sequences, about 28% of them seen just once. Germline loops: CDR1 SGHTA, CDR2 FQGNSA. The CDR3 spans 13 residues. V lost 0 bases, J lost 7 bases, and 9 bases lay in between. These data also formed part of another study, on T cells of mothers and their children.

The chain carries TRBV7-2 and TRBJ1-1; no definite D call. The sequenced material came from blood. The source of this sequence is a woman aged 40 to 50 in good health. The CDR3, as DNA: TGTGCCAGCAGCTTAGCGTTTGGCGGTGAAGCTTTCTTT. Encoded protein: CASSLAFGGEAFF.